This record covers a single T cell receptor beta chain. The antigen is not known. Newly diagnosed patients aged 18 to 65 had hyperthyroidism of under 2 months' duration. The data belong to a study of T cells in Graves' hyperthyroidism and ophthalmopathy. General study points: Ophthalmopathy was told apart from stable hyperthyroidism by a 13 V-J model.

The CDR3 runs to 15 residues. The V end was cut by 4 bases, the J end by 4 bases, with 16 bases between. Germline lookup yields CDR1 LNHDA and CDR2 SQIVND (reference sequence). The investigators amplified TCR beta CDR3 regions from RNA transcripts. Using the HTBI primer set, a first-round RT-PCR was run on the TCR CDR3. TCRdb re-called the multiplex PCR reads with MiXCR, one entry per CDR3 protein. The sample lists hundreds of thousands of distinct CDR3 sequences, 11% to 15% occurring once. The chain employs TRBV19 and TRBJ1-1; no reliable D call. This sequence originates from a woman aged 18-35 years with Graves' hyperthyroidism. Sequencing input: blood. CDR3 in amino acids: CASSKKARGGTEAFF. CDR3 nucleotide sequence: TGTGCCAGTAGTAAAAAGGCTCGAGGCGGCACTGAAGCTTTCTTT.